This T cell receptor (beta chain) came from a study of blood T cells in healthy people across ages. Broader study findings: Calculation of diversity from one million T cells yielded estimates considered to be underestimates.

The sample, approximately 10 milliliters of peripheral blood, was drawn from each donor. There were at least 5 micrograms of total RNA extracted from every sample. A second PCR, run for roughly 7 to 12 cycles, used a sample-barcoded 5' primer plus a J-beta primer mix. TCRdb re-called the 5' RACE reads with MiXCR, one entry per CDR3 protein. The sample contains 800,000 to 950,000 distinct CDR3 sequences, 25% to 35% of which appear only once. V was pared by 5 bases and J by 3 bases, with 9 bases of the junction left unmatched. This CDR3 comprises 15 residues. Germline CDR1 reads SEHNR; CDR2 reads FQNEAQ (reference sequence). This clonotype was detected many times. Its matching antigen is unknown. These sequences were also reported in another study, on T cells of mothers and their children. That study adds: Sequencing got over 8 million TCR beta CDR3 reads from each mother and around 3.1 million from each child.

The chain has TRBV7-9 and TRBJ2-7; TRBD2 aligns across 8 bases. The clonotype originates from a woman between 35 and 50 years old in good health. Sample: blood. CDR3 region: CASSVVRRGVYEQYF. CDR3 DNA sequence: TGTGCCAGCAGCGTAGTACGGCGGGGGGTCTACGAGCAGTACTTC.